The 27 T cell receptor beta chains reported below all come from one sample, sequenced in a study of blood T cell repertoires in COVID-19. The table came from immunoSEQ multiplex PCR; TCRdb's copy has only in-frame clones and leaves some out. The data hold about 150,000 clones, with 87% observed a single time. The sample comprised peripheral blood. These receptors were obtained from a human donor in a cohort sampled during active COVID-19.

The CDR3 loop is CASSLAPHRDSNQPQHF. DNA of the CDR3: TGTGCCAGCAGCTTAGCGCCCCACAGAGATAGCAATCAGCCCCAGCATTTT. V is TRBV7-6 and J is TRBJ1-5; D is unresolved. Germline lookup yields CDR1 SGHVS and CDR2 FNYEAQ. The V gene lost 0 bases and the J gene lost 0 bases, with 12 bases spanning the gap. CDR3 length: 17 residues.

The genes are TRBV27 and TRBJ1-1, with a tentative D call TRBD1 (6 bases). The V gene's germline CDR1 is MNHEY and CDR2 SMNVEV (reference sequence). This CDR3 has 16 amino acids. Trimming pared 5 bases from V and 1 base from J, leaving 17 bases between. The CDR3 bases are TGTGCCAGCAGTCAAGGGTGGGGGCTGGGGAACACTGAAGCTTTCTTT. This translates into CASSQGWGLGNTEAFF.

The chain combines TRBV5-5 with TRBJ1-1; 12 bases fit TRBD1. Germline trimming cut 4 bases from V and 5 bases from J; bases unmatched to any gene: 12. Looked up from germline, CDR1 is SGHKS and CDR2 is YYEKEE (reference sequence). This CDR3 is built from 17 residues. The CDR3 spells CASSPLSGTGGRTEAFF. The CDR3 DNA sequence: TGTGCCAGCAGCCCGCTGTCCGGGACAGGGGGCCGTACTGAAGCTTTCTTT. The full variable domain, with the rest looked up from reference TRBV5-5 and TRBJ1-1, is DAGVTQSPTHLIKTRGQQVTLRCSPISGHKSVSWYQQVLGQGPQFIFQYYEKEERGRGNFPDRFSARQFPNYSSELNVNALLLGDSALYLCASSPLSGTGGRTEAFFGQGTRLTVV.

The genes are TRBV5-4 and TRBJ2-7, with a tentative D call TRBD2 (5 bases). Deletions cut 4 bases from V and 3 bases from J, with 11 bases between. Germline V gene lookup returns CDR1 SGHNT and CDR2 YYREEE (reference sequence). The CDR3 runs to 13 residues. The CDR3: CASSPRTSYEQYF. CDR3 nucleotide sequence: TGTGCCAGCAGCCCGAGAACTAGCTACGAGCAGTACTTC. Combining the CDR3 with reference TRBV5-4 and TRBJ2-7 gives the whole variable domain ETGVTQSPTHLIKTRGQQVTLRCSSQSGHNTVSWYQQALGQGPQFIFQYYREEENGRGNFPPRFSGLQFPNYSSELNVNALELDDSALYLCASSPRTSYEQYFGPGTRLTVT.

The chain employs TRBV21-1 and TRBJ2-1; TRBD1 was called by the table and not checked on the DNA. TRBV21-1 is an annotated pseudogene. The CDR3 covers 11 residues. The CDR3 region is CARLVGGEQFF. CDR3 bases: TGTGCCAGACTCGTAGGGGGTGAGCAGTTCTTC.

The chain employs TRBV12-3 or TRBV12-4 and TRBJ1-4; a possible D gene is TRBD1 (5 bases). The CDR3 runs 11 residues. V lost 5 bases, J lost 10 bases, and 8 bases lay in between. CDR3 amino acids: CASSEQGKLFF. The CDR3, as DNA: TGTGCCAGCAGTGAGCAGGGAAAACTGTTTTTT.

There are a few counts of this clone. Additional DNA sequences in this sample encode the identical CDR3. The chain joins TRBV28 to TRBJ2-2; D uncertain. CDR3 length equals 16 residues. V was clipped by 2 bases and J by 0 bases, with 10 bases between them. Germline V gene data show CDR1 as MDHEN and CDR2 as SYDVKM. Here the CDR3 DNA reads TGTGCCAGCAGTTTAATCTCAACATCGAACACCGGGGAGCTGTTTTTT. Residues: CASSLISTSNTGELFF. The full variable domain, in which reference TRBV28 and TRBJ2-2 provide the parts outside the CDR3, is DVKVTQSSRYLVKRTGEKVFLECVQDMDHENMFWYRQDPGLGLRLIYFSYDVKMKEKGDIPEGYSVSREKKERFSLILESASTNQTSMYLCASSLISTSNTGELFFGEGSRLTVL.

This clone has just a few counts. V is TRBV28 and J is TRBJ1-5; TRBD1 is a possible D gene (5 bases). This CDR3 is 15 amino acids long. V lost 8 bases and J lost 4, with 18 bases in between. Germline lookup yields CDR1 MDHEN and CDR2 SYDVKM. This chain's CDR3 is CASSIVGVLNQPQHF. The DNA for the CDR3 is TGTGCCAGCTCCATAGTAGGGGTGCTTAATCAGCCCCAGCATTTT.

The genes are TRBV3-1 (or the pseudogene TRBV3-2) and TRBJ2-6, with 10 bases matching TRBD2. CDR1 and CDR2 (germline): LGHDT, YNNKEL (reference sequence). CDR3 size: 19 residues. V was pared by 1 base and J by 0 bases, with 6 bases of the junction left unmatched. CDR3 sequence reads: CASSQAASGGLSGANVLTF. CDR3 sequence (DNA): TGTGCCAGCAGCCAAGCGGCTAGCGGGGGTCTCTCTGGGGCCAACGTCCTGACTTTC.

The V gene is TRBV15, the J gene TRBJ2-4; perhaps TRBD1 as D (6 bases). V was pared by 2 bases and J by 8 bases, with 16 bases between. Germline CDR1 LNHNV, CDR2 YYDKDF (reference sequence). The CDR3 is 15 amino acids. Written as DNA, the CDR3 is TGTGCCACCAGCAGAACCAGGGCCCCAGGGGACATTCAGTACTTC. It specifies CATSRTRAPGDIQYF.

The chain combines TRBV7-3 with TRBJ1-1; 7 positions agree with TRBD1. The length of the CDR3 is 14 residues. CDR1 and CDR2 from the germline V gene are SGHTA and FQGTGA. The V and J ends lost 5 bases and 2 bases, in that order; junction bases with no gene match: 5. CDR3 in DNA: TGTGCCAGCAGCCGGGGACAGAGAAACACTGAAGCTTTCTTT. Its protein product is CASSRGQRNTEAFF.

This rearrangement joins TRBV7-9 to TRBJ1-1, with 7 bases identical to TRBD1. Trimming removed 3 bases from V and 0 bases from J; junction bases left unmatched: 1. Germline V gives CDR1 SEHNR, CDR2 FQNEAQ (reference sequence). The CDR3 is 14 residues long. In nucleotides, the CDR3 is TGTGCCAGCAGCTTCAGGGGGATGAACACTGAAGCTTTCTTT. Its translation is CASSFRGMNTEAFF.

The CDR3 loop reads CASSPPGQLSGNTIYF. The CDR3 region has the DNA TGTGCCAGCAGCCCGCCGGGACAGCTCTCTGGAAACACCATATATTTT. The chain carries TRBV7-3 and TRBJ1-3; 7 bases map to TRBD1. V lost 5 bases, J lost 0 bases, and 7 bases stayed unmatched. CDR3 length: 16 residues. Germline CDR1 reads SGHTA; CDR2 reads FQGTGA.

V is TRBV18 and J is TRBJ1-4, with unresolved D. The CDR3 is 17 amino acids. Trimming shortened V by 6 bases and J by 5 bases, and 22 bases separated the two germline ends. Per germline, CDR1 KGHSH and CDR2 LQKENI. CDR3 loop: CASSPNQNSFGNEKLFF. In DNA form, the CDR3 reads TGTGCCAGCTCTCCAAACCAGAACAGTTTTGGAAATGAAAAACTGTTTTTT.

The rearrangement joins TRBV7-9 to TRBJ2-5; 8 bases map to TRBD2. This CDR3 comprises 15 residues. Germline trimming cut 5 bases from V and 1 base from J; bases unmatched to any gene: 6. Germline V gene data show CDR1 as SEHNR and CDR2 as FQNEAQ (reference sequence). The CDR3 coding sequence is TGTGCCAGCAGCCGGGGGGGAGGACTCCAAGAGACCCAGTACTTC. Amino acid sequence: CASSRGGGLQETQYF.

The CDR3 sequence is CASSSPPGQGAADTQYF. CDR3 DNA: TGTGCCAGCAGTTCCCCGCCGGGACAGGGGGCTGCAGATACGCAGTATTTT. The chain recombines TRBV27 with TRBJ2-3, with 12 nucleotides matching TRBD1. V was pared by 4 bases and J by 4 bases, with 9 bases of the junction left unmatched. Germline V gene data show CDR1 as MNHEY and CDR2 as SMNVEV (reference sequence). The CDR3 consists of 17 residues.

V is TRBV7-6 and J is TRBJ2-1; TRBD2 might be the D (5 bases). With 1 base removed from V and 4 bases from J, the gap between germline ends came to 26 bases. Germline V CDR1 and CDR2: SGHVS, FNYEAQ. The CDR3 runs 20 residues. The CDR3 region has the DNA TGTGCCAGCAGCTTAGAGCCTCGGGGAAGGGATTGGTTTGCGTACAATGAGCAGTTCTTC. Residues: CASSLEPRGRDWFAYNEQFF.

The V gene is TRBV6-5, the J gene TRBJ2-5, with no clear D. Trimming cost V 2 bases and J 5 bases, with 12 bases left between them. Germline CDR1 and CDR2: MNHEY and SVGAGI. The CDR3 runs to 14 residues. CDR3 nucleotide sequence: TGTGCCAGCAGTTACGGAGCCGGGTGGGAGACCCAGTACTTC. Translated: CASSYGAGWETQYF.

The chain has TRBV6-5 and TRBJ1-1, with TRBD1 matching over 9 bases. Germline CDR1 reads MNHEY; CDR2 reads SVGAGI. J was trimmed by 11 bases and V by 6 bases; bases with no gene match: 13. This CDR3 has 14 amino acids. CDR3 amino acids: CASSPTRDREYAFF. CDR3 bases: TGTGCCAGCAGCCCCACTCGGGACAGGGAGTATGCTTTCTTT.

The gene calls are TRBV6-5 and TRBJ1-2; 10 bases match TRBD1. The CDR3 has 16 amino acids. Germline V lookup: CDR1 MNHEY, CDR2 SVGAGI. V shed 0 bases, J shed 8 bases, and the junction held 9 bases outside the gene matches. The CDR3 nucleotides are TGTGCCAGCAGTTACTCTTCCGGGACAGGGGAGCGCGGCTACACCTTC. This translates into CASSYSSGTGERGYTF.

The count of this clone is one. The CDR3: CASSYRTSGNHNEQFF. For the CDR3, the DNA is TGTGCCAGCAGTTACAGGACTAGCGGGAACCACAATGAGCAGTTCTTC. This chain connects TRBV6-5 to TRBJ2-1; 12 bases are a match to TRBD2. Germline V gives CDR1 MNHEY, CDR2 SVGAGI. This CDR3 is 16 amino acids long. V gave up 2 bases and J gave up 5 bases; unmatched junction bases: 4.

The chain uses TRBV28 and TRBJ2-7, with TRBD2 matching 13 bases. With V trimmed by 7 bases and J by 2 bases, 5 bases remained unmatched. This CDR3 is built from 15 residues. Germline values: CDR1 MDHEN, CDR2 SYDVKM. The CDR3 DNA follows: TGTGCCAGCACCCGGACTAGCGGGGGTCCCTACGAGCAGTACTTC. This encodes CASTRTSGGPYEQYF.

The V call is TRBV3-1 (or the pseudogene TRBV3-2), the J call TRBJ2-1; D gene uncertain. V was pared by 4 bases and J by 9 bases, with 10 bases between. The length of the CDR3 is 12 residues. Germline CDR1 is LGHDT and CDR2 is YNNKEL (reference sequence). CDR3 bases: TGTGCCAGCAGCCCTCCCCGCGGTGAGCAGTTCTTC. Its translation: CASSPPRGEQFF.

The rearrangement uses TRBV4-1 and TRBJ1-5; D possibly corresponds to TRBD1 (6 bases). The ends were cut back, 0 bases at V and 3 bases at J, with 12 bases in the middle. Germline V gives CDR1 MGHRA, CDR2 YSYEKL. The CDR3 runs to 16 residues. The CDR3 DNA sequence: TGCGCCAGCAGCCAAGAGGGGGCAGGCTCCAATCAGCCCCAGCATTTT. Its protein is CASSQEGAGSNQPQHF.

The CDR3 sequence: CASSQSGTGYQPQHF. CDR3 nucleotides: TGTGCCAGCAGCCAGTCCGGGACAGGTTATCAGCCCCAGCATTTT. The rearrangement links TRBV7-2 to TRBJ1-5; 8 nucleotides match TRBD1. The germline CDR1 and CDR2 sequences are SGHTA and FQGNSA. The CDR3 runs to 15 residues. V shed 5 bases, J shed 5 bases, and the junction held 8 bases outside the gene matches.

V is TRBV7-9 and J is TRBJ2-7, with TRBD2 matching over 7 bases. Germline assignment: CDR1 SEHNR and CDR2 FQNEAQ (reference sequence). After removal of 4 bases from V and 6 bases from J, the junction contained 12 bases not matched to a gene. The CDR3 totals 15 residues. The CDR3 DNA is TGTGCCAGCAGCTCGCCCCTAGCGGACAACCCCGAGCAGTACTTC. Translation: CASSSPLADNPEQYF.

This clone was picked up one time. The chain recombines TRBV2 with TRBJ2-1, with TRBD2 matching 8 bases. The junction had 2 bases not matched to a gene; V was cut back by 6 bases and J by 4 bases. The CDR3 runs 13 residues. Germline loops: CDR1 SNHLY, CDR2 FYNNEI. CDR3 sequence (DNA): TGTGCCAGCAGGGCGGGAGGTTACAATGAGCAGTTCTTC. It translates to CASRAGGYNEQFF.